This T cell receptor (beta chain) came from a study of OX40 agonist ivuxolimab in advanced cancers. Study-wide context: In this cohort, patients received ivuxolimab, an agonistic anti-OX40 (CD134) antibody.

Study conclusions and caveats: Also present in some nonresponders was a low level of normalized T-cell clonal expansion. Expanded clones were, on average, more numerous among CD8+ T cells than CD4+.

This CDR3 has 17 amino acids. About this clone itself: Its antigen is unknown.

TCRdb's copy holds only in-frame clones and misses some; the assay was immunoSEQ multiplex PCR. The sample yields around 70,000 clones, around 93% seen once. The timepoints at which blood was sampled were baseline, cycle 4 day 1, and cycle 7 day 1. This rearrangement joins TRBV21-1 to TRBJ1-5. TRBV21-1 is annotated as a pseudogene. This receptor was identified in an adult with an advanced solid tumor such as melanoma, head and neck, liver or kidney cancer. The sequenced sample was CD4+ or CD8+ T cells sorted from blood, obtained in a trial of the OX40 agonist ivuxolimab. The CDR3: CASSTRKTVPSNQPQHF. The CDR3 DNA sequence: TGTGCCAGCAGCACCCGAAAGACTGTACCTAGCAATCAGCCCCAGCATTTT.